The TCR beta chain described here comes from a study of regulatory T cells in long-lasting Graves disease. This clonotype was seen more than once but under ten times. Its antigen is unidentified. Findings and caveats of the study: TRBV28, TRBJ1-2 and TRBJ2-5 were segments that persistent disease favored.

The CDR3 totals 16 residues. Germline assignment: CDR1 ENHRY and CDR2 SYGVKD. V was cut by 9 bases and J by 5 bases, with 22 bases left in between. Sequencing libraries for TCR beta were prepared with iRepertoire HTBI primers and Arm-PCR of CDR3 regions. One entry per CDR3 protein, called by TCRdb with MiXCR from the multiplex PCR reads. Here the sample spans roughly 520,000 distinct CDR3 sequences, approximately 12% being singletons. Time point given: newly diagnosed GD, antithyroid drugs for less than 3 months. From PBMCs, RNA was extracted and then used to make the TCR library. This same sample was also part of a study on T cells in Graves' hyperthyroidism and ophthalmopathy.

The chain combines TRBV10-3 with TRBJ2-2; D tentatively fits TRBD1 or TRBD2 (5 bases each). This clonotype was sampled from a woman aged 25 to 39 with Graves disease. The source was peripheral blood mononuclear cells (PBMCs), collected at new diagnosis, from a patient treated with antithyroid drugs. CDR3 DNA sequence: TGTGCCATGGCGGGCAGGGATGGACTCTCGACCGGGGAGCTGTTTTTT. This encodes CAMAGRDGLSTGELFF.